This T cell receptor beta chain was sequenced for a study of tissue T cells after allogeneic stem cell transplantation. Time point described: mouse harvest day 7 after allogeneic transplant. The graft held 10^6 splenic CD5+ T cells and 10^7 T-cell-depleted bone marrow cells. The V segment lost 3 bases and the J segment 2 bases; nucleotides outside the gene matches: 4. This CDR3 has 15 amino acids. Germline V lookup: CDR1 NNHNN, CDR2 SYGAGS (reference sequence). About this clone itself: Gene names are mouse gene names. The observed sequence ends 1 residue before the CDR3 terminus, with the missing tail filled in from the germline J gene.

Produced via immunoSEQ multiplex PCR; TCRdb's table is partial and in-frame only. Among approximately 11,000 clones listed, around two fifths were seen once. The chain uses TRBV13-2 and TRBJ1-3, with 8 bases lining up with TRBD1. The sequencing sample was made of skin. The TCR comes from a female BALB/c mouse given C57BL/6 T cells with graft-versus-host disease after an allogeneic hematopoietic cell transplant. This chain's CDR3 is CASGGPGQAGNTLYF. The sequenced CDR3 bases are TGTGCCAGCGGTGGCCCGGGACAGGCTGGAAATACGCTCTAT.